This T cell receptor beta chain is drawn from a study of OX40 agonist ivuxolimab in advanced cancers. General observations from the study: Some nonresponders also had low normalized T-cell clonal expansion.

Clones were sequenced by immunoSEQ multiplex PCR, and TCRdb holds only the in-frame ones, with some missing. The table records about 75,000 clones, around 83% of them present only once. V gave up 2 bases and J gave up 7 bases, with 11 bases separating them. This CDR3 is built from 12 residues. CDR1 and CDR2 (germline): GTSNPN, SVGIG (reference sequence). With respect to this clone: Its antigen is as yet unknown.

This TCR was sampled from an adult with an advanced solid tumor such as melanoma, head and neck, liver or kidney cancer. The material sequenced was CD4+ or CD8+ T cells sorted from blood, taken in a trial of the OX40 agonist ivuxolimab. The V call is TRBV30, the J call TRBJ1-1; D ambiguous. Here the CDR3 DNA reads TGTGCCTGGAGTCCCTATCTGGGTGAAGCTTTCTTT. It yields the protein CAWSPYLGEAFF.